This T cell receptor beta chain was recorded in a study of cytomegalovirus exposure and HLA in healthy donors. A note on this clone: Its antigen is not identified.

V dropped 0 bases and J dropped 7 bases, with 11 bases sitting between them. This CDR3 has 14 residues. CDR1 and CDR2 from the germline V gene are SGHRS and YFSETQ. The study's findings and limits: When analyzed later, a missense DCLRE1C variant was found to be linked to TCR beta V- and J-gene trimming.

The PCR had 60 Vbeta and 13 Jbeta primers. Sequencing was performed with immunoSEQ multiplex PCR; in TCRdb, only in-frame clones are kept and a portion is missing. The table lists some 100,000 clones, approximately 71% of them singletons, with roughly 8% in the top ten. Sequenced input: PBMCs. The source is a man aged 35-49 years in good health and CMV-seronegative. The V and J genes are TRBV5-1 and TRBJ2-1, with D unresolved. The DNA for the CDR3 is TGCGCCAGCAGCTTGGGAGAGCTTTCGAATGAGCAGTTCTTC. Amino acid sequence: CASSLGELSNEQFF.